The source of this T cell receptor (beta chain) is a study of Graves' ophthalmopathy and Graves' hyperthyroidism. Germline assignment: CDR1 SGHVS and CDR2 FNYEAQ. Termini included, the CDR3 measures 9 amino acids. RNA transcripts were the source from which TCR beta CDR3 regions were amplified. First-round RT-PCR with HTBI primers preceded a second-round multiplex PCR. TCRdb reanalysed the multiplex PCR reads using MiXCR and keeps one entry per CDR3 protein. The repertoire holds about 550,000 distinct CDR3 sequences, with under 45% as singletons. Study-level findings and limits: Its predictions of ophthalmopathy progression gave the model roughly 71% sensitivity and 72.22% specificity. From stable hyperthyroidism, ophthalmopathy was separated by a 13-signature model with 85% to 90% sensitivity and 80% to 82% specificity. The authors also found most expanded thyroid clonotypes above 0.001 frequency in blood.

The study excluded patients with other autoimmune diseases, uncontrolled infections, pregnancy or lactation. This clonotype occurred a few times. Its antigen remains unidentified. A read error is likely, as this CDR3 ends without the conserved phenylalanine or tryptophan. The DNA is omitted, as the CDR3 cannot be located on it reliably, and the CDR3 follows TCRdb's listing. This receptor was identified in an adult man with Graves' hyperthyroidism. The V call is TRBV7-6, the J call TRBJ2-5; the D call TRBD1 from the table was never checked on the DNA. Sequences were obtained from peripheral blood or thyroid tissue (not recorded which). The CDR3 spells CASSIRTGG.